The next 17 T cell receptor beta chains were all read from a single sample in a study of T cell clones after liver transplantation. The repertoire was sequenced with immunoSEQ multiplex PCR; TCRdb's copy has only in-frame clones and lacks some. This table has under 20,000 clones, about 84% appearing once. The material was CD8+ T cells from blood, obtained 48 to 50 months after liver transplant. These receptors were collected from a human patient who received a liver transplant. Some of these T cells may belong to the graft donor.

Here the CDR3 DNA reads TGTGCCAGCGGGGCGAACACTGAAGCTTTCTTT. Amino acid sequence: CASGANTEAFF. The chain joins TRBV7-9 to TRBJ1-1; a possible D gene is TRBD1 (5 bases). The CDR3 runs to 11 residues. Trimming removed 8 bases from V and 1 base from J, with 5 bases in between. Germline CDR1 SEHNR, CDR2 FQNEAQ (reference sequence).

This sequence joins TRBV21-1 and TRBJ1-1. TRBV21-1 represents a pseudogene. This CDR3 spans 16 amino acids. CDR3 amino acids: CASSKPRDAKNTEAFF. The CDR3 bases are TGTGCCAGCAGCAAACCACGGGATGCAAAGAACACTGAAGCTTTCTTT.

This clone was recorded only once. The V call is TRBV5-1, the J call TRBJ1-1, with D unresolved. Germline CDR1 reads SGHRS; CDR2 reads YFSETQ. Trimming shortened V by 0 bases and J by 4 bases, and 10 bases separated the two germline ends. The CDR3 loop spans 14 amino acids. CDR3 DNA: TGCGCCAGCAGCTTGGTAACGTTTAGCACTGAAGCTTTCTTT. Translated, it gives CASSLVTFSTEAFF.

The rearrangement joins TRBV10-3 to TRBJ2-7; the match to TRBD1 covers 10 bases. Losses at the gene ends were 6 bases for V and 3 bases for J; bases not matched to a gene: 5. The germline CDR1 and CDR2 sequences are ENHRY and SYGVKD. CDR3 length equals 14 residues. CDR3 coding DNA: TGTGCCATCAGGCGCGGGACAGGGGACTACGAGCAGTACTTC. It encodes CAIRRGTGDYEQYF.

J is TRBJ1-5 and V is TRBV19; no reliable D call. This CDR3 spans 15 amino acids. CDR1 and CDR2 (germline): LNHDA, SQIVND (reference sequence). The V end lost 5 bases, the J end lost 5 bases, and 16 bases lay between the germline ends. CDR3: CASSYGSTAHQPQHF. The CDR3 region has the DNA TGTGCCAGTAGTTACGGGTCGACGGCTCATCAGCCCCAGCATTTT.

V is TRBV6-1 and J is TRBJ2-1; 10 nucleotides agree with TRBD1. The CDR3 is 17 residues long. The germline gives CDR1 MNHNS, CDR2 SASEGT. The V and J ends lost 3 bases and 3 bases, in that order; junction bases with no gene match: 8. The DNA of the CDR3 is TGTGCCAGCAGTGAGCCCGGGACAGGGGTGTTCTACAATGAGCAGTTCTTC. Its protein is CASSEPGTGVFYNEQFF.

V gene TRBV28 combines with J gene TRBJ1-1, with TRBD1 as a possible D gene (5 bases). CDR1 MDHEN and CDR2 SYDVKM come from the germline V gene. This CDR3 has 12 amino acids. Trimming removed 6 bases at V and 7 bases at J, with 12 bases between. CDR3 amino acids: CASRESRVEAFF. CDR3 coding DNA: TGTGCCAGCAGAGAGTCCAGGGTTGAAGCTTTCTTT. Together with reference TRBV28 and TRBJ1-1, the CDR3 gives the full variable domain: DVKVTQSSRYLVKRTGEKVFLECVQDMDHENMFWYRQDPGLGLRLIYFSYDVKMKEKGDIPEGYSVSREKKERFSLILESASTNQTSMYLCASRESRVEAFFGQGTRLTVV.

V gene TRBV13 combines with J gene TRBJ2-7; 10 bases agree with TRBD2. This CDR3 contains 16 residues. The trim removed 5 bases at V and 5 bases at J, leaving 12 bases unmatched. Germline V gene data show CDR1 as PRHDT and CDR2 as FYEKMQ (reference sequence). The CDR3, as DNA: TGTGCCAGCAGCCTCATGAAGCGGGGGGGCGGCCACGAGCAGTACTTC. It codes for CASSLMKRGGGHEQYF.

This clone was observed a handful of times. This sequence joins TRBV19 and TRBJ2-6; D is undetermined. CDR3 length: 15 amino acids. Trimming stripped 7 bases from V and 0 bases from J, with 10 bases between. Germline V gene sequence: CDR1 LNHDA, CDR2 SQIVND (reference sequence). The CDR3 loop reads CASTKAFSGANVLTF. In DNA form, the CDR3 reads TGTGCCAGTACCAAGGCCTTCTCTGGGGCCAACGTCCTGACTTTC.

V gene TRBV5-1 combines with J gene TRBJ2-2; D uncertain. Looked up from germline, CDR1 is SGHRS and CDR2 is YFSETQ. The length of the CDR3 is 14 residues. Deletions cut 1 base from V and 7 bases from J, with 11 bases between. CDR3: CASSLQVSYGELFF. Here the CDR3 DNA reads TGCGCCAGCAGCTTGCAGGTTTCCTACGGGGAGCTGTTTTTT.

The chain recombines TRBV7-9 with TRBJ1-5; D gene ambiguous. V lost 2 bases and J 6 bases, leaving 11 bases between the germline ends. CDR1 and CDR2 (germline): SEHNR, FQNEAQ (reference sequence). The CDR3 runs 14 residues. The CDR3 loop is CASSLTGMGQPQHF. As DNA, the CDR3 is TGTGCCAGCAGCTTAACCGGGATGGGTCAGCCCCAGCATTTT.

Only one count was recorded for this clone. The DNA of the CDR3 is TGTGCCAGCATAGAGACAGGGTCTAGTGTTGAGACCCAGTACTTC. Translating gives CASIETGSSVETQYF. V usage is TRBV28 and J usage is TRBJ2-5, with 7 positions matching TRBD1. The V gene end was trimmed by 7 bases and the J gene end by 5 bases; junction bases not matched to a gene: 13. The germline CDR1 and CDR2 sequences are MDHEN and SYDVKM. CDR3 length: 15 residues.

CDR3 coding DNA: TGTGCCAGCAGCTTCCGGGGGCAGGGTTACGAGCAGTACTTC. It yields the protein CASSFRGQGYEQYF. The J gene is TRBJ2-7, the V gene TRBV7-8; D possibly uses TRBD1 or TRBD2 (6 bases each). Germline CDR1 and CDR2: SGHVS and FQNEAQ. V lost 3 bases, J lost 4 bases, and 13 bases lay in between. The CDR3 has 14 residues.

J is TRBJ2-1 and V is TRBV15, with a weak D call TRBD1 (6 bases). CDR3 length: 14 residues. Germline V CDR1 and CDR2: LNHNV, YYDKDF (reference sequence). V was shortened by 6 bases and J by 5 bases, with 14 bases between the two germline ends. In DNA form, the CDR3 reads TGTGCCACCAGTATCAGGGGATCGGACAATGAGCAGTTCTTC. Encoded protein: CATSIRGSDNEQFF.

V usage is TRBV12-5 and J usage is TRBJ1-6; D may be TRBD1 (6 bases). In germline, CDR1 is LGHNT, CDR2 FRNRAP. Trimming took off 1 base at V and 5 bases at J, with 12 bases between the two ends. This CDR3 is 16 amino acids long. The CDR3 nucleotides read TGTGCTAGTGGTTTGGACAGGAAGGGGGATAATTCACCCCTCCACTTT. It translates to CASGLDRKGDNSPLHF.

This chain links TRBV6-1 with TRBJ2-1, with TRBD2 identical over 7 bases. The V gene's germline CDR1 is MNHNS and CDR2 SASEGT. Trimming at V came to 1 base and at J to 8 bases, leaving 5 bases not matched to a gene. The CDR3 is made up of 14 amino acids. CDR3 loop: CASSEVGGRYEQFF. The CDR3 bases are TGTGCCAGCAGTGAAGTGGGAGGGCGGTATGAGCAGTTCTTC.

The gene calls are TRBV9 and TRBJ2-2; the match to TRBD2 covers 10 bases. This CDR3 has 19 amino acids. The germline gives CDR1 SGDLS, CDR2 YYNGEE. V lost 3 bases, J lost 7 bases, and 18 bases stayed unmatched. The CDR3: CASSAPSADSGRAGGELFF. Here the CDR3 DNA reads TGTGCCAGCAGCGCACCCTCGGCGGACAGCGGGAGGGCCGGCGGGGAGCTGTTTTTT.